These T cell receptor beta chains were read from a single sample in a study of CXCR3-negative and CXCR3-positive naive CD8 T cells. TCRdb re-called the 5' RACE reads, yielding one record per CDR3 amino acid sequence without DNA. This sample carries some 28,000 distinct CDR3 sequences, with roughly a tenth going to the ten biggest clones. Source material: memory CD8+ T cells from blood. The source of these receptors is a human donor in good health. Some clones in this sample may be carry-over from other donors' samples. Each CDR3 is given with its conserved first and last residue. The order of the fields is V gene, clone size, CDR3 length, J gene, CDR3 protein. Clone size is not always given. Where it is, it says once, few, many or a class for expanded clones.

V: TRBV7-9
size: .
length: 14
J: TRBJ2-7
CDR3: CASSSGTEPYEQYF

V: TRBV28
size: .
length: 16
J: TRBJ2-2
CDR3: CASSLPEDRTTGELFF

V: TRBV7-2
size: .
length: 14
J: TRBJ2-7
CDR3: CASSFGTGGNEQYF

V: TRBV7-9
size: .
length: 13
J: TRBJ2-7
CDR3: CASSPALAYEQYF

V: TRBV5-6
size: .
length: 14
J: TRBJ2-7
CDR3: CASSLTGAPYEQYF

V: TRBV7-7
size: .
length: 17
J: TRBJ2-1
CDR3: CASSLPSGTALNNEQFF

V: TRBV7-3
size: .
length: 16
J: TRBJ2-7
CDR3: CASSLRLARAVYEQYF

V: TRBV29-1
size: .
length: 13
J: TRBJ2-7
CDR3: CSVVEDSSYEQYF

V: TRBV29-1
size: medium-sized
length: 13
J: TRBJ2-7
CDR3: CSVDEGGAREQYF

V: TRBV23-1
size: .
length: 16
J: TRBJ2-7
CDR3: CASRQSRRNHSYEQYF

V: TRBV7-6
size: .
length: 16
J: TRBJ2-1
CDR3: CASSPRVGAGGDEQFF

V: TRBV4-1
size: .
length: 13
J: TRBJ2-1
CDR3: CASSQSRDTLQFF

V: TRBV7-9
size: .
length: 15
J: TRBJ1-5
CDR3: CASSLRTASNQPQHF

V: TRBV6-2/TRBV6-3
size: .
length: 13
J: TRBJ2-7
CDR3: CASTLPDIYEQYF

V: TRBV12-3/TRBV12-4
size: .
length: 14
J: TRBJ1-1
CDR3: CASSLHPGQFEAFF

V: TRBV4-3
size: .
length: 17
J: TRBJ2-1
CDR3: CASSQDWGDRTNNEQFF

V: TRBV7-3
size: .
length: 16
J: TRBJ2-7
CDR3: CASSGGDVQPAYEQYF

V: TRBV12-3/TRBV12-4
size: .
length: 16
J: TRBJ2-3
CDR3: CASSLPPDTSTDTQYF

V: TRBV6-1
size: .
length: 14
J: TRBJ1-1
CDR3: CASSEAVENTEAFF

V: TRBV28
size: .
length: 11
J: TRBJ1-2
CDR3: CASRRLYGYTF

V: TRBV6-5
size: .
length: 13
J: TRBJ1-2
CDR3: CASSPTPNYGYTF

V: TRBV6-6
size: .
length: 14
J: TRBJ1-1
CDR3: CASSYRGGNTEAFF

V: TRBV29-1
size: .
length: 15
J: TRBJ2-3
CDR3: CSVSRTGTGTDTQYF

V: TRBV28
size: .
length: 17
J: TRBJ2-7
CDR3: CASSLGHGLAGNYEQYF

V: TRBV12-3/TRBV12-4
size: .
length: 15
J: TRBJ1-2
CDR3: CASSLAGTGKDGYTF

V: TRBV6-5
size: .
length: 15
J: TRBJ2-4
CDR3: CASSYLAGAPNIQYF

V: TRBV15
size: .
length: 11
J: TRBJ2-1
CDR3: CATSTYGEQFF

V: TRBV7-8
size: .
length: 12
J: TRBJ1-1
CDR3: CASSDPSPEAFF

V: TRBV4-3
size: .
length: 15
J: TRBJ2-7
CDR3: CASSRDRARIYEQYF

V: TRBV20-1
size: .
length: 16
J: TRBJ2-4
CDR3: CSAPRPGSLAKNIQYF

V: TRBV7-9
size: .
length: 15
J: TRBJ2-1
CDR3: CASSSLAGARNEQFF

V: TRBV7-3
size: .
length: 15
J: TRBJ1-1
CDR3: CASSLTYLVNTEAFF

V: TRBV10-1
size: .
length: 16
J: TRBJ1-5
CDR3: CASSRQGGHSNQPQHF

V: TRBV7-9
size: .
length: 14
J: TRBJ2-7
CDR3: CASRQQGGSNEQYF

V: TRBV5-1
size: .
length: 12
J: TRBJ2-3
CDR3: CASSLGDRRLLF

V: TRBV11-2
size: .
length: 16
J: TRBJ2-7
CDR3: CASSSHPRDRGHEQYF

V: TRBV20-1
size: .
length: 14
J: TRBJ2-3
CDR3: CSARGLVGPDTQYF

V: TRBV29-1
size: .
length: 14
J: TRBJ2-7
CDR3: CSVEGGTLNYEQYF

V: TRBV29-1
size: .
length: 13
J: TRBJ1-1
CDR3: CSVEDGPDTEAFF

V: TRBV28
size: .
length: 14
J: TRBJ1-4
CDR3: CASSFQGRGEKLFF

V: TRBV12-3/TRBV12-4
size: .
length: 13
J: TRBJ1-6
CDR3: CAISVSRNSPLHF

V: TRBV7-8
size: medium-sized
length: 18
J: TRBJ2-3
CDR3: CASSSPEVGGGPGHTQYF

V: TRBV7-8
size: .
length: 14
J: TRBJ1-4
CDR3: CASSLEGLGEKLFF

V: TRBV7-9
size: .
length: 15
J: TRBJ2-5
CDR3: CASSGTGAGQETQYF